This T cell receptor (beta chain) appears in the sequencing data of a study of blood T cell repertoires in COVID-19. On the study more broadly: The analysed material was cDNA or gDNA that came from T cells, B-cell-depleted T cells, or PBMCs.

In germline, CDR1 is LGHNT, CDR2 FRNRAP. The CDR3 sequence is 16 residues long. The ends lost 1 base at V and 0 bases at J; junction bases unmatched: 1. As originally analysed: Estimation of nucleated cell counts relied on the amplification of reference gene primers. Produced via immunoSEQ multiplex PCR; TCRdb's table is partial and in-frame only. The V and J calls and clone size were taken over from that table, and D and trimming were inferred from the DNA. Of roughly 220,000 clones in the sample, 75% to 85% were seen once. Cohorts were assigned according to the clinical history that participants reported.

The TCR sequence derives from a man aged 30 to 39 with acute COVID-19. Input material: PBMCs or T cells enriched from blood (not recorded which). This sequence joins TRBV12-5 and TRBJ1-2; 11 bases line up with TRBD1. CDR3 in amino acids: CASGLGTGGPNYGYTF. In nucleotides, the CDR3 is TGTGCTAGTGGTTTGGGGACAGGGGGCCCTAACTATGGCTACACCTTC.